This entry lists 27 T cell receptor beta chains sequenced from one sample in a study of T cells in Graves' hyperthyroidism and ophthalmopathy (dated by TCRdb to between 2018 and 2021). Receptor amplification or capture employed multiplex PCR. This sample was sequenced with an Illumina HiSeq 2000. Amplification of TCR beta CDR3 regions was carried out from RNA transcripts. A first-round RT-PCR of the TCR CDR3 used the HTBI primer set with the Qiagen OneStep RT-PCR kit. In-frame beta chains were kept once TCRdb had trimmed the public reads at Q25 with fastp and called clones with MiXCR. Entries are consolidated by CDR3 protein sequence, retaining the most common genes and DNA. This sample holds around 580,000 distinct CDR3 sequences; approximately 16% were observed only once. Under 20% of the sample comes from the top ten. Specimen: blood. These TCRs come from a woman under 30 with Graves' hyperthyroidism.

To note about this clonotype: This clone may be a read error of a much larger clone one base away. V usage is TRBV12-3 or TRBV12-4 and J usage is TRBJ1-1, with 7 bases matching TRBD1. CDR3 length equals 16 residues. The V gene end was trimmed by 8 bases and the J gene end by 4 bases; junction bases not matched to a gene: 16. The DNA for the CDR3 is TGTGCCAGCGGACCGGACAGGCGAGGGATAATCACTGAAGCTTTCTTT. Its translation: CASGPDRRGIITEAFF.

The gene calls are TRBV14 and TRBJ2-1; D uncertain. Germline CDR1 and CDR2: SGHDN and FVKESK. CDR3 length equals 17 residues. V lost 0 bases to trimming and J lost 4 bases, with 16 bases between them. The CDR3 spells CASSQESQTYLYNEQFF. The CDR3, as DNA: TGTGCCAGCAGCCAAGAATCGCAAACATACCTTTACAATGAGCAGTTCTTC.

This clonotype turned up a few times. The chain links TRBV7-6 to TRBJ2-7; D unclear. Germline V CDR1 and CDR2: SGHVS, FNYEAQ. The V end lost 5 bases, the J end lost 5 bases, and 16 bases lay between the germline ends. The CDR3 consists of 14 residues. Here the CDR3 DNA reads TGTGCCAGCAGCCCGTCCCTGGCCCAGGACGAGCAGTACTTC. This sequence encodes CASSPSLAQDEQYF. The whole variable domain, filled in from reference TRBV7-6 and TRBJ2-7, reads GAGVSQSPRYKVTKRGQDVALRCDPISGHVSLYWYRQALGQGPEFLTYFNYEAQQDKSGLPNDRFSAERPEGSISTLTIQRTEQRDSAMYRCASSPSLAQDEQYFGPGTRLTVT.

Ten or more counts support this clonotype. The chain couples TRBV2 to TRBJ2-7; D gene unclear. This CDR3 comprises 11 residues. V dropped 5 bases and J dropped 6 bases, with 8 bases sitting between them. From germline, CDR1 is SNHLY and CDR2 FYNNEI. The CDR3 DNA reads TGTGCCAGCAGTAGTGCTCTCGAGCAGTACTTC. Its protein is CASSSALEQYF.

This clonotype was seen more than once but under ten times. The V and J genes are TRBV12-3 or TRBV12-4 and TRBJ1-5; 9 positions match TRBD1. V shed 4 bases, J shed 3 bases, and the junction held 4 bases outside the gene matches. The CDR3 covers 15 residues. This chain's CDR3 is CASSSQGAFNQPQHF. Written as DNA, the CDR3 is TGTGCCAGCAGTTCACAGGGGGCGTTCAATCAGCCCCAGCATTTT.

The chain carries TRBV6-1 and TRBJ1-5, with unresolved D. The germline V gene has CDR1 MNHNS and CDR2 SASEGT. CDR3 length: 13 amino acids. Trimming cost V 3 bases and J 4 bases, with 7 bases left between them. This chain's CDR3 is CASSEGTNQPQHF. The CDR3 DNA sequence: TGTGCCAGCAGTGAGGGCACAAATCAGCCCCAGCATTTT.

This chain links TRBV9 with TRBJ2-7, with 9 bases that match TRBD1. The CDR3 spans 15 residues. CDR1 and CDR2 (germline): SGDLS, YYNGEE. The V and J ends lost 3 bases and 2 bases, in that order; junction bases with no gene match: 6. For the CDR3, the DNA is TGTGCCAGCAGCGAAGGGACAGGGTTTACCTACGAGCAGTACTTC. It translates to CASSEGTGFTYEQYF.

This clonotype has only a few counts. This rearrangement joins TRBV3-1 to TRBJ1-4; 8 bases are shared with TRBD1. Germline trimming cut 6 bases from V and 3 bases from J; bases unmatched to any gene: 6. The CDR3 covers 15 residues. CDR1 LGHDT and CDR2 YNNKEL come from the germline V gene (reference sequence). CDR3 sequence reads: CASRLQGAANEKLFF. The CDR3 DNA is TGTGCCAGCAGACTTCAGGGGGCAGCTAATGAAAAACTGTTTTTT.

This clonotype appeared many times. This rearrangement joins TRBV7-9 to TRBJ2-1; 12 bases match TRBD2. The trim removed 6 bases at V and 4 bases at J, leaving 7 bases unmatched. Germline V gives CDR1 SEHNR, CDR2 FQNEAQ (reference sequence). This CDR3 is built from 16 residues. The CDR3 reads CASSSIGTSGYNEQFF. The CDR3 coding sequence is TGTGCCAGCAGTTCAATTGGGACTAGCGGGTACAATGAGCAGTTCTTC.

This clonotype was seen more than once but under ten times. The chain recombines TRBV12-3 or TRBV12-4 with TRBJ1-2, with TRBD1 identical over 9 bases. The V and J ends lost 8 bases and 7 bases, in that order; junction bases with no gene match: 11. The CDR3 spans 14 residues. The chain's CDR3 is CASRGTGYSFGYTF. In nucleotides, the CDR3 is TGTGCCAGCCGCGGGACAGGGTACAGTTTTGGCTACACCTTC.

There are many counts of this clonotype. In nucleotides, the CDR3 is TGTGCCAGCAGTTTAAGCCCCAGGGAGAGGGAGACCCAGTACTTC. Its translation: CASSLSPRERETQYF. The chain is built from TRBV27 and TRBJ2-5, with D perhaps given as TRBD1 or TRBD2 (5 bases each). Germline V gene data show CDR1 as MNHEY and CDR2 as SMNVEV (reference sequence). The CDR3 is made up of 15 amino acids. V lost 2 bases and J 5 bases, leaving 15 bases between the germline ends.

This clonotype was counted ten times or more. The chain combines TRBV28 with TRBJ1-2, with 8 bases fitting TRBD1. V was clipped by 8 bases and J by 4 bases; unmatched bases: 18. Per the germline V gene, CDR1 is MDHEN and CDR2 is SYDVKM. CDR3 size: 17 residues. The CDR3 DNA sequence: TGTGCCAGCCGCGAGCTAGCTCCCAGGGGGCTCGTCTATGGCTACACCTTC. As protein: CASRELAPRGLVYGYTF.

This clonotype was counted ten times or more. The gene calls are TRBV5-1 and TRBJ2-1; 7 positions match TRBD1. The trim removed 5 bases at V and 4 bases at J, leaving 9 bases unmatched. CDR1 and CDR2 (germline): SGHRS, YFSETQ. This CDR3 region has 15 residues. The CDR3 loop reads CASSRPGQRYNEQFF. The CDR3 nucleotides are TGCGCCAGCAGTCGTCCGGGACAGAGATACAATGAGCAGTTCTTC. The full variable domain, rest sourced from reference TRBV5-1 and TRBJ2-1, is KAGVTQTPRYLIKTRGQQVTLSCSPISGHRSVSWYQQTPGQGLQFLFEYFSETQRNKGNFPGRFSGRQFSNSRSEMNVSTLELGDSALYLCASSRPGQRYNEQFFGPGTRLTVL.

Written as DNA, the CDR3 is TGTGCCAGCAGTGAAAAAGGGGGACAGGGGGCGCCCAATGAGCAGTTCTTC. Translated: CASSEKGGQGAPNEQFF. This chain connects TRBV25-1 to TRBJ2-1, with 12 bases fitting TRBD1. The length of the CDR3 is 17 residues. Germline V lookup: CDR1 MGHDK, CDR2 SYGVNS. V lost 2 bases, J lost 6 bases, and 8 bases stayed unmatched.

There are many counts of this clonotype. This chain uses TRBV7-9 with TRBJ2-3; D might be TRBD2 (6 bases). The V gene's germline CDR1 is SEHNR and CDR2 FQNEAQ (reference sequence). CDR3 length equals 15 residues. Trimming pared 5 bases from V and 1 base from J, leaving 13 bases between. The CDR3 DNA follows: TGTGCCAGCAGCCCTGGGACTGATCGCACAGATACGCAGTATTTT. Its protein is CASSPGTDRTDTQYF.

Comments on this clonotype: The conserved final phenylalanine or tryptophan is absent from the CDR3, which likely points to a read error. The chain has TRBV4-3 and TRBJ2-2; D might be TRBD2 (7 bases). This CDR3 region has 18 residues. Looked up from germline, CDR1 is LGHNA and CDR2 is YSLEER. With 0 bases removed from V and 4 bases from J, the gap between germline ends came to 18 bases. The CDR3: CASSQDLAGRGATGELFL. CDR3 nucleotides: TGCGCCAGCAGCCAAGACCTGGCAGGGAGGGGGGCCACCGGGGAGCTGTTTCTT.

V and J are TRBV18 and TRBJ2-5; D is possibly TRBD1 or TRBD2 (5 bases each). The germline gives CDR1 KGHSH, CDR2 LQKENI. The CDR3 has 16 residues. Between the trimmed V and J ends, which lost 0 bases and 4 bases, there was a span of 15 bases. CDR3 bases: TGTGCCAGCTCACCACCTCCCTTCGGGGCGGGAGAGACCCAGTACTTC. The encoded protein is CASSPPPFGAGETQYF.

This clonotype was picked up many times. The chain recombines TRBV2 with TRBJ1-2; D uncertain. Germline V gene lookup returns CDR1 SNHLY and CDR2 FYNNEI. V was clipped by 3 bases and J by 5 bases, with 7 bases between them. The CDR3 is 12 residues long. The CDR3 DNA sequence: TGTGCCAGCAGTGATAGGCAGTATGGCTACACCTTC. Its translation is CASSDRQYGYTF.

CDR3 in amino acids: CASSRLEAGGELFF. In DNA form, the CDR3 reads TGTGCCAGCAGCCGACTAGAGGCGGGCGGGGAGCTGTTTTTT. The rearrangement uses TRBV3-1 and TRBJ2-2; D is perhaps TRBD2 (6 bases). This CDR3 has 14 amino acids. Trimming removed 4 bases at V and 7 bases at J, with 13 bases between. CDR1 is LGHDT, CDR2 YNNKEL, per germline (reference sequence).

The chain employs TRBV29-1 and TRBJ2-7, with D hard to call. Germline V gives CDR1 SQVTM, CDR2 ANQGSEA. The CDR3 contains 13 residues. Trimming cost V 5 bases and J 4 bases, with 15 bases left between them. The DNA for the CDR3 is TGCAGCGTTTCAGGTCAAACTCCGTACGAGCAGTACTTC. This gives the protein CSVSGQTPYEQYF.

This clonotype was seen many times. CDR3 region: CAWSPRTSGYEQYF. The CDR3 DNA sequence: TGTGCCTGGAGTCCAAGGACTAGCGGGTACGAGCAGTACTTC. The rearrangement uses TRBV30 and TRBJ2-7; 11 positions agree with TRBD2. Germline V gene lookup returns CDR1 GTSNPN and CDR2 SVGIG (reference sequence). V shed 2 bases, J shed 4 bases, and the junction held 4 bases outside the gene matches. The CDR3 length is 14 residues.

The sample holds a few counts of this clonotype. This chain joins TRBV12-3 or TRBV12-4 and TRBJ2-3, with D perhaps TRBD2 (6 bases). V was shortened by 3 bases and J by 2 bases, with 12 bases between the two germline ends. The CDR3 extends over 15 amino acids. The CDR3 coding sequence is TGTGCCAGCAGTTTTCGTGGGAGGAACACAGATACGCAGTATTTT. Translating it yields CASSFRGRNTDTQYF.

The sample holds many counts of this clonotype. V gene TRBV20-1 combines with J gene TRBJ2-1; the D gene is possibly TRBD2 (6 bases). V gave up 2 bases and J gave up 4 bases, with 15 bases separating them. Germline assignment: CDR1 DFQATT and CDR2 SNEGSKA (reference sequence). The CDR3 extends over 15 amino acids. In DNA form, the CDR3 reads TGCAGTGCTAGATCGGGGGTGGGAAATTACAATGAGCAGTTCTTC. It encodes CSARSGVGNYNEQFF.

This clonotype showed up many times. J is TRBJ2-5 and V is TRBV28, with TRBD1 matching over 7 bases. This CDR3 is built from 16 residues. Germline-derived CDR1 and CDR2 are MDHEN and SYDVKM. V trimming: 7 bases; J trimming: 0 bases; junction bases outside the gene matches: 11. The chain's CDR3 is CASTEDRLGNQETQYF. In DNA, the CDR3 is TGTGCCAGCACTGAGGACAGGCTGGGGAACCAAGAGACCCAGTACTTC.

There are many counts of this clonotype. V is TRBV29-1 and J is TRBJ2-5; either TRBD1 or TRBD2 may supply D (5 bases each). This CDR3 contains 14 residues. The V end was cut by 5 bases, the J end by 3 bases, with 16 bases between. Germline assignment: CDR1 SQVTM and CDR2 ANQGSEA. The CDR3 region has the DNA TGCAGCGTTTCCGGGACCCCGAGAGAAGAGACCCAGTACTTC. Protein: CSVSGTPREETQYF.

This clonotype has more than one count but fewer than ten. V gene TRBV5-1 combines with J gene TRBJ2-7; the match to TRBD1 covers 8 bases. This CDR3 region has 15 residues. The trim removed 4 bases at V and 0 bases at J, leaving 6 bases unmatched. Germline loops: CDR1 SGHRS, CDR2 YFSETQ. CDR3 sequence reads: CASSKTGTGSYEQYF. CDR3 coding DNA: TGCGCCAGCAGCAAAACCGGGACAGGCTCCTACGAGCAGTACTTC.

The chain uses TRBV15 and TRBJ1-5, with D unresolved. The CDR3 totals 16 residues. Trimming removed 0 bases at V and 7 bases at J, with 16 bases between. Germline values: CDR1 LNHNV, CDR2 YYDKDF (reference sequence). The chain's CDR3 is CATSRDFSVDVQPQHF. The CDR3 nucleotides are TGTGCCACCAGCAGAGATTTTTCCGTGGACGTCCAGCCCCAGCATTTT.